This TCR beta chain was obtained from a study of cytomegalovirus exposure and HLA in healthy donors. The CDR3 runs 12 residues. V was pared by 8 bases and J by 14 bases, with 19 bases between. Germline CDR1 and CDR2: SNHLY and FYNNEI. Findings and caveats of the study: In a later analysis, a missense DCLRE1C variant was linked to TCR beta V- and J-gene trimming. The dataset shows that most TCR sequences were rare, while some public TCRs occurred in many donors. Available immune exposure information covered CMV serostatus only. In a later analysis, donors in an Asian-associated ancestry cluster reportedly had fewer N-insertions in productive TCRs than the cohort mean.

PCR amplification relied on 60 Vbeta primers (plus 13 Jbeta primers). The repertoire was sequenced with immunoSEQ multiplex PCR; TCRdb's copy has only in-frame clones and lacks some. Among about 130,000 clones listed, 74% were seen once. This clone was detected once. The antigen is not known. The sample was PBMCs. V usage is TRBV2 and J usage is TRBJ2-1; a weak D match, TRBD1 (5 bases). The sequence came from a young man in good health and CMV-seropositive. CDR3 amino acids: CASRRSPGPKFF. CDR3 in DNA: TGTGCCAGCCGTAGATCTCCAGGGCCGAAGTTCTTC.